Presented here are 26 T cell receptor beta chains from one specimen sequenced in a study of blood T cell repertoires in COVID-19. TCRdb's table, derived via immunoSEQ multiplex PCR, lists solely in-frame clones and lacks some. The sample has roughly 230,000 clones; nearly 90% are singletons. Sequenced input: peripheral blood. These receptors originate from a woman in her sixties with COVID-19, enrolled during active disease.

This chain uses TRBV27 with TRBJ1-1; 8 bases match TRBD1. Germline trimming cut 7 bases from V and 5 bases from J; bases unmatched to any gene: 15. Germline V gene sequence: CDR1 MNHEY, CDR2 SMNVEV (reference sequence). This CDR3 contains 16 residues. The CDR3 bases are TGTGCCAGCATCCCAGCCCCACCACACAGGGGGACTGAAGCTTTCTTT. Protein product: CASIPAPPHRGTEAFF.

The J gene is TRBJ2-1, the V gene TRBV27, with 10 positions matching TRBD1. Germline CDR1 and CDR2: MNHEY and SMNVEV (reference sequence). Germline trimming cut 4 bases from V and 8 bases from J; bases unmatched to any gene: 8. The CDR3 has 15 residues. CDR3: CASSSPGQGRDEQFF. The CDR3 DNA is TGTGCCAGCAGTTCTCCGGGACAGGGGAGAGATGAGCAGTTCTTC.

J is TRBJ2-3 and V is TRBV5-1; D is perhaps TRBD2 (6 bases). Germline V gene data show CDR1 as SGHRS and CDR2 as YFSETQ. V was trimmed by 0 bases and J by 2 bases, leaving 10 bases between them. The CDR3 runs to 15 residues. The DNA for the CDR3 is TGCGCCAGCAGCTTGGTGACTAGATACACAGATACGCAGTATTTT. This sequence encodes CASSLVTRYTDTQYF. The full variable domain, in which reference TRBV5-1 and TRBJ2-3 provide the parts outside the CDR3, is KAGVTQTPRYLIKTRGQQVTLSCSPISGHRSVSWYQQTPGQGLQFLFEYFSETQRNKGNFPGRFSGRQFSNSRSEMNVSTLELGDSALYLCASSLVTRYTDTQYFGPGTRLTVL.

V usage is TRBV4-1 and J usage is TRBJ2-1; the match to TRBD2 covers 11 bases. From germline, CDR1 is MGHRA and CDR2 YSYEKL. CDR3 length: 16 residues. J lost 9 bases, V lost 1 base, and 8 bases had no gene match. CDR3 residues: CASSQVVAGGPGEQFF. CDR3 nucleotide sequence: TGCGCCAGCAGCCAAGTGGTAGCGGGGGGGCCTGGTGAGCAGTTCTTC.

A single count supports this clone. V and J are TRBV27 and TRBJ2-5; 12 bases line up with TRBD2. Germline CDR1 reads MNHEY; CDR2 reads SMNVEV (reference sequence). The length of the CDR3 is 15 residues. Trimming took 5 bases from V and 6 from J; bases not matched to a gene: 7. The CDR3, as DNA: TGTGCCAGCAGTCAGACTAGCGGGGGTTCCCAGACCCAGTACTTC. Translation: CASSQTSGGSQTQYF.

CDR3 in amino acids: CASRDRESGGYTF. CDR3 DNA sequence: TGTGCCAGTAGGGACAGGGAAAGCGGTGGCTACACCTTC. The chain employs TRBV19 and TRBJ1-2; TRBD1 aligns across 8 bases. Trimming at V came to 6 bases and at J to 7 bases, leaving 7 bases not matched to a gene. The CDR3 runs to 13 residues. Germline V lookup: CDR1 LNHDA, CDR2 SQIVND (reference sequence).

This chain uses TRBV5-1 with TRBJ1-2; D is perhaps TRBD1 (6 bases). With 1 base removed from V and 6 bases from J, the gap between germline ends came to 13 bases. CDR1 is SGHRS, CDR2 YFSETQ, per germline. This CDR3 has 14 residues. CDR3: CASSLWQGRDGYTF. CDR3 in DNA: TGCGCCAGCAGCTTGTGGCAGGGGAGGGATGGCTACACCTTC.

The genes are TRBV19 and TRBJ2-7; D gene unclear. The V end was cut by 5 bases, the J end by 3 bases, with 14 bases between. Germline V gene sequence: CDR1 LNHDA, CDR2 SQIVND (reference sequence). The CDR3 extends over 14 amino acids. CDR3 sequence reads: CASSSNPGFYEQYF. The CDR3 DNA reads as TGTGCCAGTAGTTCAAACCCCGGGTTCTACGAGCAGTACTTC.

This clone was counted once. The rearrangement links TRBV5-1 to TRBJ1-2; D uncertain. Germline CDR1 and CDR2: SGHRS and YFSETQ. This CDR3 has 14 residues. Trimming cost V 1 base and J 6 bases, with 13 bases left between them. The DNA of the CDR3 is TGCGCCAGCAGCTTGAACGAGAGAGCTAATGGCTACACCTTC. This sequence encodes CASSLNERANGYTF.

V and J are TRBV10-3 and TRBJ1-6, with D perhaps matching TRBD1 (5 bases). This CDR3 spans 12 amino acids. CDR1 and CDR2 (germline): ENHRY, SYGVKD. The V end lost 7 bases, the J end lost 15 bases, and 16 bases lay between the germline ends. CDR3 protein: CAIKGNSEDLHF. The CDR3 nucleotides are TGTGCCATCAAGGGGAATTCCGAGGACCTCCACTTT.

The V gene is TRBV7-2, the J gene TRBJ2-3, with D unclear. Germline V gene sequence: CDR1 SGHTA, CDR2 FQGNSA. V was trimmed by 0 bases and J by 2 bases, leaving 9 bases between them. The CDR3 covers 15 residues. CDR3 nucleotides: TGTGCCAGCAGCTTAGCGGCTCCGCCCACAGATACGCAGTATTTT. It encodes CASSLAAPPTDTQYF.

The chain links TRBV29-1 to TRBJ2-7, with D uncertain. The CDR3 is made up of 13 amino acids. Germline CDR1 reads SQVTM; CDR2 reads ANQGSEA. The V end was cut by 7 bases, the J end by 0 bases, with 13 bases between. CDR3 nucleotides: TGCAGCGCTGAGGCTAGAGACTCCTACGAGCAGTACTTC. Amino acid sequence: CSAEARDSYEQYF.

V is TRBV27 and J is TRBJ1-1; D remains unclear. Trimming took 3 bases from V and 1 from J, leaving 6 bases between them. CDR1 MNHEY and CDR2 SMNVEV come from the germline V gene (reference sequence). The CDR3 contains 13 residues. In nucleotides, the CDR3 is TGTGCCAGCAGTTTCTCAGGGAACACTGAAGCTTTCTTT. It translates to CASSFSGNTEAFF.

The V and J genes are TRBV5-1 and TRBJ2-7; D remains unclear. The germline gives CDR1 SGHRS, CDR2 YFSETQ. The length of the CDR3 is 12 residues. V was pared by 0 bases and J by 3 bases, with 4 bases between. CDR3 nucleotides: TGCGCCAGCAGCTTGGGTAACTACGAGCAGTACTTC. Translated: CASSLGNYEQYF.

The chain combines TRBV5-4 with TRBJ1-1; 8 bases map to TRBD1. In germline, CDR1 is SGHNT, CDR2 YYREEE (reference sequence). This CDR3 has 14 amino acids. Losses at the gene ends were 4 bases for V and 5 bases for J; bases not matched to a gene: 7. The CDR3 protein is CASSRQGRETEAFF. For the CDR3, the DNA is TGTGCCAGCAGCCGACAGGGGCGGGAAACTGAAGCTTTCTTT.

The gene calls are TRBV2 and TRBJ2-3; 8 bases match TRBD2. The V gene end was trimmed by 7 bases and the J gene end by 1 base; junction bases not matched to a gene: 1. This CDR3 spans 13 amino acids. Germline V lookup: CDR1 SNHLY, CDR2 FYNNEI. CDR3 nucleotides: TGTGCCAGCAAGGGACTAGGCACAGATACGCAGTATTTT. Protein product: CASKGLGTDTQYF. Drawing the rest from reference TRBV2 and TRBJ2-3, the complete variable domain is EPEVTQTPSHQVTQMGQEVILRCVPISNHLYFYWYRQILGQKVEFLVSFYNNEISEKSEIFDDQFSVERPDGSNFTLKIRSTKLEDSAMYFCASKGLGTDTQYFGPGTRLTVL.

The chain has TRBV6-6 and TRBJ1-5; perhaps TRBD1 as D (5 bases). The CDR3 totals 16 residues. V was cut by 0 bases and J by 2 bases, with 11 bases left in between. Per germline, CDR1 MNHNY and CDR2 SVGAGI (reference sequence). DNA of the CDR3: TGTGCCAGCAGTTACTCGAAGTGGGGGGGCAATCAGCCCCAGCATTTT. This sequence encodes CASSYSKWGGNQPQHF.

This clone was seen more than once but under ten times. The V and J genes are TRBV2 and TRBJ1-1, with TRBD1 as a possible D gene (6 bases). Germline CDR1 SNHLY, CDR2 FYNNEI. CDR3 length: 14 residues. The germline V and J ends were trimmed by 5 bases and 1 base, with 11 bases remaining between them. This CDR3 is CASSSDSRNTEAFF. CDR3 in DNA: TGTGCCAGCAGTTCGGACAGCCGGAACACTGAAGCTTTCTTT.

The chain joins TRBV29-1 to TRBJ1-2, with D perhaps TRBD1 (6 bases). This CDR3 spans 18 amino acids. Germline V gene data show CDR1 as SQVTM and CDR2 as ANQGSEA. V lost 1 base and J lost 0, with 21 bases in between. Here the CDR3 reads CSVEGPRQAPFPNYGYTF. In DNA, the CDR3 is TGCAGCGTTGAAGGGCCGCGACAGGCGCCCTTTCCTAACTATGGCTACACCTTC.

In DNA, the CDR3 is TGTGCCAGCAGTGAATTTGGGGGGTACGGTCAGCCCCAGCATTTT. Protein product: CASSEFGGYGQPQHF. The chain carries TRBV6-1 and TRBJ1-5; weak D call: TRBD1 (5 bases). Germline assignment: CDR1 MNHNS and CDR2 SASEGT. This CDR3 comprises 15 residues. V gave up 2 bases and J gave up 6 bases, with 14 bases separating them.

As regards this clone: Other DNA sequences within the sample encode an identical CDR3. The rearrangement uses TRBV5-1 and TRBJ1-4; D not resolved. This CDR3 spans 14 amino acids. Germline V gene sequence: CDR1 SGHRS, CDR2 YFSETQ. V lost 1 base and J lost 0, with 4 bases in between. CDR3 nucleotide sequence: TGCGCCAGCAGCTTGACTGCAACTAATGAAAAACTGTTTTTT. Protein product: CASSLTATNEKLFF.

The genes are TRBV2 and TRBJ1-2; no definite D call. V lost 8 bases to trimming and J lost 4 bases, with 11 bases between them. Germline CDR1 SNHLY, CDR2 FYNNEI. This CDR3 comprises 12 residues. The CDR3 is CASVSGSYGYTF. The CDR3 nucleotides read TGTGCCAGCGTCTCCGGGAGCTATGGCTACACCTTC. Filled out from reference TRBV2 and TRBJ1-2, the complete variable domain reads EPEVTQTPSHQVTQMGQEVILRCVPISNHLYFYWYRQILGQKVEFLVSFYNNEISEKSEIFDDQFSVERPDGSNFTLKIRSTKLEDSAMYFCASVSGSYGYTFGSGTRLTVV.

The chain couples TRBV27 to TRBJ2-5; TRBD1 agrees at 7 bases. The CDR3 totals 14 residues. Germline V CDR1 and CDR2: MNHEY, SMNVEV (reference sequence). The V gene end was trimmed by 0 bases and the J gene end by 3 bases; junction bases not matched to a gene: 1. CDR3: CASSLSGTEETQYF. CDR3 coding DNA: TGTGCCAGCAGTTTATCCGGGACAGAAGAGACCCAGTACTTC.

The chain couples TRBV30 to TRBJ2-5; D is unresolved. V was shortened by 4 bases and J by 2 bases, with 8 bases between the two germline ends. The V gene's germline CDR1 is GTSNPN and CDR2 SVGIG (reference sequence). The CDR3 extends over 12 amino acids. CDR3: CAWTQSQETQYF. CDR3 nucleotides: TGTGCCTGGACTCAGTCTCAAGAGACCCAGTACTTC.

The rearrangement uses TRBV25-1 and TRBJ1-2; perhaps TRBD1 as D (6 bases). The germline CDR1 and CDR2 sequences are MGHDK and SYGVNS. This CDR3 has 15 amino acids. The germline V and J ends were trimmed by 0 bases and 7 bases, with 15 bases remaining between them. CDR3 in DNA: TGTGCCAGCAGTGAATATGGCGAAGGGACAAGTGGCTACACCTTC. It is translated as CASSEYGEGTSGYTF.

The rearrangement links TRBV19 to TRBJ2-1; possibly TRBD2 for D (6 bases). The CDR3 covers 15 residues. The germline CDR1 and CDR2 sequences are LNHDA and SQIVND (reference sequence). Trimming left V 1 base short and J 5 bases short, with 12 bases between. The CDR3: CASSIGRDNHNEQFF. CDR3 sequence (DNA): TGTGCCAGTAGTATAGGGAGGGATAATCACAATGAGCAGTTCTTC.